The present entry profiles one T cell receptor beta chain with its context. Germline V lookup: CDR1 LGHDT, CDR2 YNNKEL (reference sequence). V was shortened by 3 bases and J by 3 bases, with 19 bases between the two germline ends. This CDR3 spans 17 amino acids. The data belong to a study of blood T cell repertoires in COVID-19. Study in general: COVID-19 samples collected from the United States, Italy and Spain covered acute and convalescent phases. Nucleic acid was either cDNA or gDNA, and it came from T cells, B-cell-depleted T cells, or PBMCs.

Original processing notes: Reference gene primer amplification gave estimated nucleated cell counts. Assay: immunoSEQ multiplex PCR; the TCRdb copy retains only in-frame clones and omits some. That table supplies the V and J calls and clone size; D and trimming were determined from the DNA. The sample shows more than 200,000 clones, 83% of them seen only once. Sample: peripheral blood. The chain couples TRBV3-1 (or the pseudogene TRBV3-2) to TRBJ2-3; tentative D call: TRBD2 (6 bases). This clonotype was obtained from a woman aged 70-85 years with active or convalescent COVID-19. The CDR3 DNA is TGTGCCAGCAGCCACCGAATTCTGGCGGGAAGTACAGATACGCAGTATTTT. It yields the protein CASSHRILAGSTDTQYF.